The clone carrying this T cell receptor beta chain has only one observation. Antigen specificity is unknown. This specimen comes from a study of human versus mouse CDR3 diversity and MHC coevolution. Whole-study context: Valid reads per sample ranged from roughly 5.5 x 10^6 to 1.8 x 10^7.

Study outcomes and limitations: iCHAO1 estimated the human TCR beta repertoire at 1.5 million to 2 million clonotypes. On average, humans showed more CDR3 deletions and insertions than mice.

Repertoires were generated with immunoSEQ multiplex PCR, while TCRdb's copy carries only in-frame clones and drops some. This sample has roughly 80,000 clones, with 93% found just once. The length of the CDR3 is 13 residues. Per germline, CDR1 SGHNT and CDR2 YYREEE (reference sequence). Trimming pared 3 bases from V and 10 bases from J, leaving 13 bases between. V usage is TRBV5-4 and J usage is TRBJ1-4; D may be TRBD1 (6 bases). Material: naive CD4+ T cells from blood. Subset meaning: CD45RO-negative CD62L-positive naive CD4 T cells. This receptor was identified in a person aged 25 to 75 in good health. This CDR3 is CASSSPSDRKLFF. The CDR3 DNA sequence: TGTGCCAGCAGCTCCCCCTCGGACAGAAAACTGTTTTTT.